This section outlines one T cell receptor beta chain sequence together with its context. Trimming cost V 3 bases and J 5 bases; bases outside gene matches: 14. Looked up from germline, CDR1 is DFQATT and CDR2 is SNEGSKA (reference sequence). The CDR3 covers 18 residues. This sample was included in a study of blood T cells in healthy people across ages. Primed by a sample-barcoded 5' primer and a J-beta primer mix, a second PCR proceeded for about 7 to 11 cycles. MiXCR, applied by TCRdb to the 5' RACE reads, yields one record per CDR3 protein. The table lists 2 million or so distinct CDR3 sequences, 49% of them singletons. There were healthy Caucasian individuals from Russia, aged roughly 6 to 95, serving as donors.

Sequencing used blood. The sequence was obtained from a woman aged 40 to 55 in good health. The chain carries TRBV20-1 and TRBJ2-5; 14 bases agree with TRBD2. Here the CDR3 DNA reads TGCAGTGCTAGCGCCTACGGACTAGCGGGGGGTCAGTTGGAGACCCAGTACTTC. Translation: CSASAYGLAGGQLETQYF.